This entry lists 6 T cell receptor beta chains sequenced from one sample in a study of blood T cells in healthy people across ages. Alongside a J-beta primer mix, a sample-barcoded 5' primer served in a second PCR lasting roughly 7 to 11 cycles. TCRdb re-derived calls from the 5' RACE reads in MiXCR, one entry per CDR3 protein. Among around 780,000 distinct CDR3 sequences listed, 45% to 70% were seen once. Sequencing was performed on blood. The receptors stem from a man aged 40-49 years in good health.

This clonotype was counted only a few times. In nucleotides, the CDR3 is TGCAGTGCTAGAGATCAGGGCACTGGCTATGGCTACACCTTC. It is translated as CSARDQGTGYGYTF. The chain employs TRBV20-1 and TRBJ1-2; D perhaps matches TRBD1 (5 bases). Per the germline V gene, CDR1 is DFQATT and CDR2 is SNEGSKA (reference sequence). Trimming shortened V by 0 bases and J by 4 bases, and 12 bases separated the two germline ends. CDR3 length equals 14 residues.

There are a few counts of this clonotype. The chain links TRBV20-1 to TRBJ2-1; TRBD2 agrees at 10 bases. Germline V CDR1 and CDR2: DFQATT, SNEGSKA (reference sequence). The CDR3 consists of 15 residues. Trimming took 0 bases from V and 7 from J; bases not matched to a gene: 6. The CDR3, as DNA: TGCAGTGCTAGAGATCTGGTAGCGGGAGGAAATGAGCAGTTCTTC. Its translation is CSARDLVAGGNEQFF.

The gene calls are TRBV25-1 and TRBJ1-4, with D maybe TRBD1 (6 bases). Germline loops: CDR1 MGHDK, CDR2 SYGVNS. This CDR3 is built from 14 residues. Deletions cut 6 bases from V and 10 bases from J, with 18 bases between. CDR3 in DNA: TGTGCCAGCAGAAAGGACAGCCCTCGAGGAAAACTGTTTTTT. This encodes CASRKDSPRGKLFF. Using reference TRBV25-1 and TRBJ1-4 for the parts outside the CDR3, the full variable domain is EADIYQTPRYLVIGTGKKITLECSQTMGHDKMYWYQQDPGMELHLIHYSYGVNSTEKGDLSSESTVSRIRTEHFPLTLESARPSHTSQYLCASRKDSPRGKLFFGSGTQLSVL.

This clonotype was counted only a few times. The chain links TRBV20-1 to TRBJ2-4, with D uncertain. V was shortened by 0 bases and J by 0 bases, with 12 bases between the two germline ends. The CDR3 sequence is 16 residues long. Germline V gene sequence: CDR1 DFQATT, CDR2 SNEGSKA (reference sequence). CDR3 region: CSARETLFGAKNIQYF. Written as DNA, the CDR3 is TGCAGTGCTAGAGAAACCCTCTTCGGAGCCAAAAACATTCAGTACTTC.

This clonotype was counted only a few times. J is TRBJ2-5 and V is TRBV12-3 or TRBV12-4; no firm D call. TRBJ2-7 matches the DNA end more closely, so the J call is doubtful. The CDR3 consists of 13 residues. The CDR3 DNA follows: TGTGCCAGCAGGGTGACTGCTCTTGCCGAGCAGTACTTC. Its translation is CASRVTALAEQYF.

V is TRBV29-1 and J is TRBJ2-1; TRBD2 agrees at 10 bases. This CDR3 has 14 residues. CDR1 SQVTM and CDR2 ANQGSEA come from the germline V gene. V lost 5 bases to trimming and J lost 3 bases; unmatched junction nucleotides: 4. The CDR3 spells CSVQREGGYNEQFF. CDR3 DNA: TGCAGCGTTCAGCGGGAGGGGGGCTACAATGAGCAGTTCTTC.